This T cell receptor (beta chain) stems from a study of regulatory T cells in long-lasting Graves disease. Notes on the study in general: Persistent patients had a count of shared public clonotypes (approximately 3,000) that exceeded that of new patients (around 910).

There are many counts of this clonotype. Its antigen remains unidentified. Indicated time point: persistent/refractory GD, antithyroid drugs over 5 years with positive TRAb. PBMC RNA was the source of the TCR library. Arm-PCR of CDR3 regions and iRepertoire HTBI primers were used to build TCR beta libraries. A single record per CDR3 protein comes from TCRdb applying MiXCR to the multiplex PCR reads. There are some 340,000 distinct CDR3 sequences in the sample; 20% to 25% occur only once, and under 35% lies in the top ten. The V and J ends lost 5 bases and 10 bases respectively, with 15 bases between them. The CDR3 length is 14 residues. The germline CDR1 and CDR2 sequences are MDHEN and SYDVKM.

This chain links TRBV28 with TRBJ1-6; a weak D match, TRBD1 (5 bases). The origin of this receptor is a woman aged 40 to 50 with Graves disease. The input for sequencing was peripheral blood mononuclear cells (PBMCs), taken when the disease was refractory, from a patient treated with antithyroid drugs. CDR3 sequence (DNA): TGTGCCAGCAGTCCCGGCAACAGGTGGTCACCCCTCCACTTT. Its translation is CASSPGNRWSPLHF.